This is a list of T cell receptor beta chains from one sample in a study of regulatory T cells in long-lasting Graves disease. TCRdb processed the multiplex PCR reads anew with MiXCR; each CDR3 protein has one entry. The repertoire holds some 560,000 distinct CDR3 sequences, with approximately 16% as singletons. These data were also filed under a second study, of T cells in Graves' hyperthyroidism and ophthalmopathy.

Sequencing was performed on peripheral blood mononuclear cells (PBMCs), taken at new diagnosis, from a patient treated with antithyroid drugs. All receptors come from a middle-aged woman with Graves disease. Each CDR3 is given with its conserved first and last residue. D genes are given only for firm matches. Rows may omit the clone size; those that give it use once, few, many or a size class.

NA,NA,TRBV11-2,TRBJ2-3,CASSPAAGWTDTQYF,TGTGCCAGCAGCCCAGCGGCAGGGTGGACAGATACGCAGTATTTT
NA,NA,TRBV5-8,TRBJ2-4,CASSMEGLKNIQYF,TGTGCCAGCAGCATGGAAGGGCTGAAAAACATTCAGTACTTC
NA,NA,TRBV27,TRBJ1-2,CASSFGGPDGYTF,TGTGCCAGCAGTTTCGGGGGGCCAGATGGCTACACCTTC
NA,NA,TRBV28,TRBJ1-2,CASNLLRTNGYTF,TGTGCCAGCAACCTACTGAGGACAAATGGCTACACCTTC
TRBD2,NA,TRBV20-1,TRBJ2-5,CSARALRLAGGQETQYF,TGCAGTGCTAGAGCTCTCCGACTAGCGGGGGGCCAAGAGACCCAGTACTTC
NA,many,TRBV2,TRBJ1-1,CASSDLGNTEAFF,TGTGCCAGCAGTGACCTGGGCAACACTGAAGCTTTCTTT
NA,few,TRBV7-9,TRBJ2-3,CASRSLDCGSGSTDTQYF,TGTGCCAGCAGGTCCCTGGACTGCGGAAGCGGGAGCACAGATACGCAGTATTTT
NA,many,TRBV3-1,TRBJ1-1,CASSQVRMGTEAFF,TGTGCCAGCAGCCAAGTGAGAATGGGCACTGAAGCTTTCTTT
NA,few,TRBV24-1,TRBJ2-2,CATSVGLTKGTGELFF,TGTGCCACCAGTGTAGGACTAACTAAGGGCACCGGGGAGCTGTTTTTT
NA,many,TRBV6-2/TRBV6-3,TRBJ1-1,CASSSQGRNTEAFF,TGTGCCAGCAGTTCACAGGGCCGGAACACTGAAGCTTTCTTT
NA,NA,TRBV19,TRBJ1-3,CASSPSGLRGSGNTIYF,TGTGCCAGTAGTCCCTCCGGGCTTCGCGGCTCTGGAAACACCATATATTTT
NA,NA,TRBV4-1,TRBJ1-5,CASSQPPGGFGQPQHF,TGCGCCAGCAGCCAACCCCCGGGGGGGTTCGGTCAGCCCCAGCATTTT
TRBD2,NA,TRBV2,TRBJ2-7,CASNPSGPLPPSREQYF,TGTGCCAGCAACCCTAGCGGACCATTACCCCCCTCTCGGGAGCAGTACTTC
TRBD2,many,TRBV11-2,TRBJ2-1,CASSLGPGLAGGEQFF,TGTGCCAGCAGCTTAGGGCCGGGACTAGCGGGGGGTGAGCAGTTCTTC
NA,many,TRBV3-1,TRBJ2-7,CASTSSPGADYEQYF,TGTGCCAGCACCTCCTCCCCGGGGGCGGACTACGAGCAGTACTTC
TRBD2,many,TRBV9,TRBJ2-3,CASSVGAGGGTDTQYF,TGTGCCAGCAGCGTCGGGGCGGGGGGTGGCACAGATACGCAGTATTTT
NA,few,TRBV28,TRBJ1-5,CASENRINQPQHF,TGTGCCAGCGAAAACAGGATTAATCAGCCCCAGCATTTT
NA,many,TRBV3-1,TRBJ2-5,CASSHVRQETQYF,TGTGCCAGCAGCCACGTCCGGCAAGAGACCCAGTACTTC
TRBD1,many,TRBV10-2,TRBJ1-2,CAARQGEYGYTF,TGCGCCGCAAGACAGGGGGAGTATGGCTACACCTTC
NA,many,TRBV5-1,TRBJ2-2,CASRKGTGELFF,TGCGCCAGCAGAAAAGGGACCGGGGAGCTGTTTTTT
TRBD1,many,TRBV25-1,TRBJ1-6,CASSTGTGTSPLHF,TGTGCCAGCAGCACCGGGACAGGGACTTCACCCCTCCACTTT
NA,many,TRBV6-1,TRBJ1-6,CASSEYVWANSPLHF,TGTGCCAGCAGTGAATATGTGTGGGCTAATTCACCCCTCCACTTT
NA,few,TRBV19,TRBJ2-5,CASSGAGALEETQYF,TGTGCCAGTAGTGGGGCGGGGGCCCTAGAAGAGACCCAGTACTTC
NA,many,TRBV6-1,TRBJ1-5,CASGDPFGPQHF,TGTGCCAGCGGGGACCCATTTGGGCCCCAGCATTTT
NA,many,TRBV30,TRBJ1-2,CAWSSGDYGYTF,TGTGCCTGGAGTTCAGGGGATTATGGCTACACCTTC
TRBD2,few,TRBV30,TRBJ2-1,CAWSVLAGGGEQFF,TGTGCCTGGAGTGTACTAGCGGGGGGGGGTGAGCAGTTCTTC
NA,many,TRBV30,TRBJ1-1,CACTAANTEAFF,TGTGCCTGTACAGCGGCCAACACTGAAGCTTTCTTT
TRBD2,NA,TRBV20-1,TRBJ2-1,CSASRGRASGGKNEQFF,TGCAGTGCTAGCCGGGGGCGGGCTAGCGGGGGGAAAAATGAGCAGTTCTTC
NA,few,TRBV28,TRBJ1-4,CASSFGGFLEKLFF,TGTGCCAGCAGTTTCGGAGGGTTCCTCGAAAAACTGTTTTTT
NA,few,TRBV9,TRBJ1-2,CASSVATAANYGYTF,TGTGCCAGCAGCGTAGCGACGGCAGCTAACTATGGCTACACCTTC
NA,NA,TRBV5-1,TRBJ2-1,CASSAGNPGSYNEQFF,TGTGCCAGCAGCGCGGGGAATCCAGGCTCCTACAATGAGCAGTTCTTC
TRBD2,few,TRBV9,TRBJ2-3,CASSNGLAGSTDTQYF,TGTGCCAGCAGCAATGGACTAGCGGGGAGCACAGATACGCAGTATTTT
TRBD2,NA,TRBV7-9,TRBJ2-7,CASRQTSGDHEQYF,TGTGCCAGCAGGCAGACTAGCGGAGACCACGAGCAGTACTTC
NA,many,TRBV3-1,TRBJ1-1,CASSQDARWTEAFF,TGTGCCAGCAGCCAAGATGCCCGATGGACTGAAGCTTTCTTT
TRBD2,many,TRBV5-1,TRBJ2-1,CASSLFLGTSKGEQFF,TGCGCCAGCAGCTTATTCTTAGGGACTAGCAAAGGTGAGCAGTTCTTC
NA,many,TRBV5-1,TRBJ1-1,CASSLTGLNTEAFF,TGTGCCAGCAGTTTGACGGGGCTGAACACTGAAGCTTTCTTT
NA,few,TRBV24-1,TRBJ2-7,CATSDSREGVYEQYF,TGTGCCACCAGTGATTCAAGGGAGGGGGTCTACGAGCAGTACTTC
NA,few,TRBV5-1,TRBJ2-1,CASSLQSSGRGNEQFF,TGCGCCAGCAGCTTACAGTCCTCGGGTAGGGGCAATGAGCAGTTCTTC
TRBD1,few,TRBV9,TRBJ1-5,CASSLTGTGHQPQHF,TGTGCCAGCAGCCTTACAGGGACAGGGCATCAGCCCCAGCATTTT
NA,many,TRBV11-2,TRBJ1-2,CASSSPPGAVGYGYTF,TGTGCCAGCAGCTCCCCCCCGGGGGCCGTTGGATATGGCTACACCTTC
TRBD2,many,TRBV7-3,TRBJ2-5,CASSSGPGLGTQYF,TGTGCCAGCAGCTCTGGGCCCGGACTAGGGACCCAGTACTTC
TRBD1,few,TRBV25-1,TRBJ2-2,CASSAPRQGSNTGELFF,TGTGCCAGCAGTGCGCCTCGACAGGGCTCGAACACCGGGGAGCTGTTTTTT
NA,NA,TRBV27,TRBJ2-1,CASLGSSYNEQFF,TGTGCCAGCCTGGGCAGCTCCTACAATGAGCAGTTCTTC
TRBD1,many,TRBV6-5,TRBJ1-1,CASSFSGGRTEAFF,TGTGCCAGCAGTTTTTCAGGGGGTCGCACTGAAGCTTTCTTT
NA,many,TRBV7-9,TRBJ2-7,CASSLSLGGEQYF,TGTGCCAGCAGCCTTAGTTTGGGGGGAGAGCAGTACTTC